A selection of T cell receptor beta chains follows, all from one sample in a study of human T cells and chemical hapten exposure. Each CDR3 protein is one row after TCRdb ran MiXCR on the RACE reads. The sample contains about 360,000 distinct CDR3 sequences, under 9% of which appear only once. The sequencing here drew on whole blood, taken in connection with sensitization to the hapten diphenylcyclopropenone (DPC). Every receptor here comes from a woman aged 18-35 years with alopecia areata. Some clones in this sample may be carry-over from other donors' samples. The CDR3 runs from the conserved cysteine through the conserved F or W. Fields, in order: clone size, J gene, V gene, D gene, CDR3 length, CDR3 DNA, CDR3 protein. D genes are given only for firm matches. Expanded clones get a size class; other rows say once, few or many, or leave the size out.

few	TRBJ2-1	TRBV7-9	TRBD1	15	TGTGCCAGCAGACCTGGGACAGGGTTCAACAATGAGCAGTTCTTC	CASRPGTGFNNEQFF
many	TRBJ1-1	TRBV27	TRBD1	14	TGTGCCAGCAGATATGCGGACAGGGGGACTGAAGCTTTCTTT	CASRYADRGTEAFF
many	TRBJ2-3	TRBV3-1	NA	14	TGTGCCAGCAGCCAAGCCCTCAGGGCAGATACGCAGTATTTT	CASSQALRADTQYF
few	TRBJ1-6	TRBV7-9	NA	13	TGTGCCAACTACTATGGGCCCGGTTCACCCCTCCACTTT	CANYYGPGSPLHF
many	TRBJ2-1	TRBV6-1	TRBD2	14	TGTGCCAGCAGTGAAGCGACTAGCTGGAATGAGCAGTTCTTC	CASSEATSWNEQFF
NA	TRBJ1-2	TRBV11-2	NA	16	TGTGCCAGCAGCTTGATCCGCGGGGCCGAAAACTATGGCTACACCTTC	CASSLIRGAENYGYTF
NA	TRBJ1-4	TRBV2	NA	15	TGTGCCAGCAGTGAAGACAGGAAACCTAATGAAAAACTGTTTTTT	CASSEDRKPNEKLFF
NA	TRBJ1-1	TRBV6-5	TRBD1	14	TGTGCCAGCAGCAGAGGGGGCAGGGACACTGAAGCTTTCTTT	CASSRGGRDTEAFF
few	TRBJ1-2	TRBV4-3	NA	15	TGCGCCAGCAAAGCTCTTCCACATGGGGACTATGGCTACACCTTC	CASKALPHGDYGYTF
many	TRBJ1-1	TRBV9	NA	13	TGTGCCAGCAGCCCATCAGGAAACACTGAAGCTTTCTTT	CASSPSGNTEAFF
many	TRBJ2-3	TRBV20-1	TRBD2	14	TGCAGTGCTAGCGGACTAGCGACTCCACATACGCAGTATTTT	CSASGLATPHTQYF
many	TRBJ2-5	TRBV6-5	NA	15	TGTGCCAGCAGAAAAGGGCCAGCAAACCAAGAGACCCAGTACTTC	CASRKGPANQETQYF
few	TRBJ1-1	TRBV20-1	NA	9	TGCAGTGCAGGGACTGAAGCTTTCTTT	CSAGTEAFF
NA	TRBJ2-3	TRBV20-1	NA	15	TGCAGTGCTAGAGAGTTCGGCTTTAGCACAGATACGCAGTATTTT	CSAREFGFSTDTQYF
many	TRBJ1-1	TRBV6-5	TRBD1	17	TGTGCCAGCAGTTACGCGGGACAGGGAAAAGGAAGTACTGAAGCTTTCTTT	CASSYAGQGKGSTEAFF
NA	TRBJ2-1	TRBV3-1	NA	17	TGTGCCAGCAGCCTAGGACTCGGAGTGAGCTCCTACAATGAGCAGTTCTTC	CASSLGLGVSSYNEQFF
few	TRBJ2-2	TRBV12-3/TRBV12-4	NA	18	TGTGCCAGCAGTGAACCCCGAGACCTCTATTCGGGCACCGGGGAGCTGTTTTTT	CASSEPRDLYSGTGELFF
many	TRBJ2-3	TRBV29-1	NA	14	TGCAGCGTTCCCAACCCCGAGCAGACGGATACGCAGTATTTT	CSVPNPEQTDTQYF
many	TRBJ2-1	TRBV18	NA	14	TGTGCCAGCTCACCACCGGGACGGTACAATGAGCAGTTCTTC	CASSPPGRYNEQFF
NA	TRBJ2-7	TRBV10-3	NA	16	TGTGCCATCAGTGAGTCGGAAGGCAGGGGCACGGACGAGCAGTACTTC	CAISESEGRGTDEQYF
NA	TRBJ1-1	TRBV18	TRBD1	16	TGTGCCAGCTCACCACCATCCAGGGGGCGGGACACTGAAGCTTTCTTT	CASSPPSRGRDTEAFF
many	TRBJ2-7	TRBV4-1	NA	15	TGCGCCAGCAGCCAAGGTGCGGACAGCTATTACGAGCAGTACTTC	CASSQGADSYYEQYF
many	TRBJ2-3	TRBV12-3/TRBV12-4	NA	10	TGTGCCAGCACCCCTTGTACGCAGTATTTT	CASTPCTQYF